Sequencing of this T cell receptor (beta chain) was carried out in a study of T cells in Graves' hyperthyroidism and ophthalmopathy. Amplification targeted TCR beta CDR3 regions from RNA transcripts. The TCR CDR3 first-round RT-PCR relied on the HTBI primer set. In TCRdb, the multiplex PCR reads were re-called with MiXCR into one record per CDR3 protein. The table shows about 34,000 distinct CDR3 sequences, with 40% to 65% occurring only once. Of note for this clonotype: Its antigen is currently unknown.

V trimming: 6 bases; J trimming: 5 bases; junction bases outside the gene matches: 10. This CDR3 comprises 17 residues. The germline CDR1 and CDR2 sequences are KGHDR and SFDVKD. Uncontrolled infections, other autoimmune diseases, pregnancy or lactation led to exclusion of patients. Study-level points and caveats: Ophthalmopathy was model-predicted a median roughly 6.2 months pre-onset. In blood, most of the thyroid clonotypes expanded above 0.001 were also present.

Sequencing used blood. V gene TRBV24-1 combines with J gene TRBJ2-5, with 14 positions matching TRBD2. The receptor's source is a woman in her thirties or forties with Graves' ophthalmopathy. The CDR3 nucleotides read TGTGCCACCAGTTCACCGGGACTAGCGGGGGAAGAGGAGACCCAGTACTTC. This codes for CATSSPGLAGEEETQYF.